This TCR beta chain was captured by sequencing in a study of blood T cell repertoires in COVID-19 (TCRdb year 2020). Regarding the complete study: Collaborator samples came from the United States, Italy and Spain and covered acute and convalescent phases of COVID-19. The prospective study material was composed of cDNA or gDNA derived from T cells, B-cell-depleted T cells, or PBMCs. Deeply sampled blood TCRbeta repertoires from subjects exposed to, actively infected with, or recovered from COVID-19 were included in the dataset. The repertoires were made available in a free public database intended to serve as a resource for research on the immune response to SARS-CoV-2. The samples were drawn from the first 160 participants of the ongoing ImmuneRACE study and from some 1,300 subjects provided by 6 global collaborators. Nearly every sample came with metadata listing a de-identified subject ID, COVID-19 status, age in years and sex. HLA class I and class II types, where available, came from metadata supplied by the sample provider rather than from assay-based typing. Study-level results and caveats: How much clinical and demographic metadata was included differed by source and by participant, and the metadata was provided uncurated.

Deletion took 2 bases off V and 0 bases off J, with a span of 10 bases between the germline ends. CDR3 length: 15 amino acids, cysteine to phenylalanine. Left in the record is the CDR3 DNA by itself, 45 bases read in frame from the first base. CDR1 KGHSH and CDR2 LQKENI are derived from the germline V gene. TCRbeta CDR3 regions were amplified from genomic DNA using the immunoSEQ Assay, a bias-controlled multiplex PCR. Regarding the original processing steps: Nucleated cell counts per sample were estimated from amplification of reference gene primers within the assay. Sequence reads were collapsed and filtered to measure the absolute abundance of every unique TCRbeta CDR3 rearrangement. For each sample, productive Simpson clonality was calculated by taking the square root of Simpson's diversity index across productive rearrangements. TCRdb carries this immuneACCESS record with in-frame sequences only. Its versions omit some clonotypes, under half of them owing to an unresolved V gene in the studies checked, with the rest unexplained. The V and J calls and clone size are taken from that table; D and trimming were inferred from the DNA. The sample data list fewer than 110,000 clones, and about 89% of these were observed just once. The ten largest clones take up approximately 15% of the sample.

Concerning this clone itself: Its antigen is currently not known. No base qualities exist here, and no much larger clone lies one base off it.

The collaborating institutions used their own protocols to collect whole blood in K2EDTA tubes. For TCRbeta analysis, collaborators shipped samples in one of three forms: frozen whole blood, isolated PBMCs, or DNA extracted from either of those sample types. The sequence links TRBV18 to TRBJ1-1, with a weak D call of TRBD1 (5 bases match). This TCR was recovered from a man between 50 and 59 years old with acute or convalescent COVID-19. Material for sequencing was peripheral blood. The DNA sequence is TGTGCCAGCTCACCATTGACAGCTATGAACACTGAAGCTTTCTTT. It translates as CASSPLTAMNTEAFF.